Shown below are 16 T cell receptor beta chains from a single sample sequenced in a study of T cell repertoires and HLA-DP antigens. Profiled with immunoSEQ multiplex PCR; TCRdb holds only in-frame clones, not every one. The sample includes about 89,000 clones, approximately 86% of them seen just once. The antigens of these receptors remain unknown. The sample was CD4+ T cells from PBMCs. The origin of the receptors is a man aged 50-60 years in good health and CMV-seronegative.

This clone was detected only once. The DNA for the CDR3 is TGCAGCGTTTTACAGGGTTTGAGCTATGGCTACACCTTC. As protein: CSVLQGLSYGYTF. V is TRBV29-1 and J is TRBJ1-2; tentatively, D is TRBD1 (6 bases). The CDR3 loop spans 13 amino acids. Trimming removed 5 bases at V and 4 bases at J, with 14 bases between. Germline assignment: CDR1 SQVTM and CDR2 ANQGSEA.

The rearrangement joins TRBV5-1 to TRBJ2-2; D may match TRBD1 or TRBD2 (5 bases each). The CDR3 runs 16 residues. Trimming stripped 0 bases from V and 0 bases from J, with 9 bases between. Germline CDR1 reads SGHRS; CDR2 reads YFSETQ. CDR3 DNA sequence: TGCGCCAGCAGCTTGGGAGGGGCGCCGAACACCGGGGAGCTGTTTTTT. Protein sequence: CASSLGGAPNTGELFF.

The genes are TRBV30 and TRBJ1-6; D gene ambiguous. The germline V gene has CDR1 GTSNPN and CDR2 SVGIG (reference sequence). Trimming stripped 1 base from V and 6 bases from J, with 16 bases between. The CDR3 is 16 residues long. In DNA, the CDR3 is TGTGCCTGGAGTGGAGGCCAGCTTCGAATTAATTCACCCCTCCACTTT. Its protein is CAWSGGQLRINSPLHF.

The CDR3 DNA reads TGTGCCAGCAGCTCTCCTTGGGAATACAATGAGCAGTTCTTC. It translates to CASSSPWEYNEQFF. The chain combines TRBV7-2 with TRBJ2-1; D not resolved. The germline gives CDR1 SGHTA, CDR2 FQGNSA. V lost 4 bases to trimming and J lost 4 bases, with 11 bases between them. There are 14 residues in the CDR3.

This clone was recorded only once. This rearrangement joins TRBV6-4 to TRBJ2-2, with D unclear. The CDR3 has 13 amino acids. CDR1 MRHNA and CDR2 SNTAGT come from the germline V gene. The V and J ends lost 3 bases and 5 bases respectively, with 7 bases between them. The CDR3 region has the DNA TGTGCCAGCAGTGAGAAGGAGACCGGGGAGCTGTTTTTT. This gives the protein CASSEKETGELFF.

This chain links TRBV4-1 with TRBJ2-7; TRBD2 matches at 10 bases. Per the germline V gene, CDR1 is MGHRA and CDR2 is YSYEKL. CDR3 size: 15 residues. The ends lost 2 bases at V and 2 bases at J; junction bases unmatched: 3. CDR3 in amino acids: CASSQQGLAAYEQYF. DNA for the CDR3: TGCGCCAGCAGCCAACAAGGACTAGCGGCCTACGAGCAGTACTTC.

The V gene is TRBV25-1, the J gene TRBJ2-3, with D perhaps being TRBD1 or TRBD2 (5 bases each). The CDR3 consists of 15 residues. The V end was cut by 3 bases, the J end by 2 bases, with 12 bases between. From germline, CDR1 is MGHDK and CDR2 SYGVNS. This CDR3 is CASSDYGGNTDTQYF. The CDR3 region has the DNA TGTGCCAGCAGTGACTATGGGGGTAACACAGATACGCAGTATTTT.

This chain uses TRBV19 with TRBJ1-2, with 8 bases aligning to TRBD1. Looked up from germline, CDR1 is LNHDA and CDR2 is SQIVND (reference sequence). This CDR3 comprises 14 residues. V shed 7 bases and J 4 bases; nucleotides not matched to a gene: 8. CDR3 DNA: TGTGCCAGTACCCCGGGACAGGAGCTCTATGGCTACACCTTC. This encodes CASTPGQELYGYTF.

This sequence joins TRBV6-5 and TRBJ1-1; TRBD1 matches at 9 bases. Unmatched junction bases numbered 7, after V lost 9 bases and J lost 2 bases. This CDR3 spans 14 amino acids. Germline loops: CDR1 MNHEY, CDR2 SVGAGI. CDR3 sequence reads: CASSLDRGNTEAFF. DNA of the CDR3: TGTGCCAGTAGTCTGGACAGGGGAAACACTGAAGCTTTCTTT.

The rearrangement joins TRBV10-3 to TRBJ1-4; D possibly corresponds to TRBD1 (5 bases). Per germline, CDR1 ENHRY and CDR2 SYGVKD. This CDR3 is 19 amino acids long. The ends were cut back, 0 bases at V and 4 bases at J, with 21 bases in the middle. The CDR3 loop reads CAISESERGSSQFNEKLFF. Written as DNA, the CDR3 is TGTGCCATCAGTGAGTCGGAAAGGGGATCCTCCCAATTTAATGAAAAACTGTTTTTT.

This clone was recorded once. The chain has TRBV9 and TRBJ2-2; 13 nucleotides agree with TRBD2. CDR1 SGDLS and CDR2 YYNGEE come from the germline V gene. The junction had 5 bases not matched to a gene; V was cut back by 2 bases and J by 7 bases. The CDR3 is 16 residues long. The CDR3 region has the DNA TGTGCCAGCAGCGTTGGGACTAGCGGGATTGGCGGGGAGCTGTTTTTT. Translating it yields CASSVGTSGIGGELFF.

This clone turned up a few times. The chain has TRBV15 and TRBJ2-1; D not resolved. Germline V gives CDR1 LNHNV, CDR2 YYDKDF (reference sequence). This CDR3 has 16 residues. Trimming left V 0 bases short and J 0 bases short, with 9 bases between. CDR3 coding DNA: TGTGCCACCAGCAGAGATCTATGGAGCTCCTACAATGAGCAGTTCTTC. Translating it yields CATSRDLWSSYNEQFF.

This rearrangement joins TRBV28 to TRBJ2-1, with 8 bases aligning to TRBD1. Germline V CDR1 and CDR2: MDHEN, SYDVKM. J was trimmed by 0 bases and V by 6 bases; bases with no gene match: 4. This CDR3 spans 15 amino acids. The CDR3 region is CASRTGDSSYNEQFF. The DNA for the CDR3 is TGTGCCAGCAGGACAGGGGACAGCTCCTACAATGAGCAGTTCTTC. Based on the CDR3 plus reference TRBV28 and TRBJ2-1, the full variable domain is DVKVTQSSRYLVKRTGEKVFLECVQDMDHENMFWYRQDPGLGLRLIYFSYDVKMKEKGDIPEGYSVSREKKERFSLILESASTNQTSMYLCASRTGDSSYNEQFFGPGTRLTVL.

The rearrangement joins TRBV27 to TRBJ2-1, with TRBD1 matching over 9 bases. V lost 5 bases and J lost 10; bases outside the gene matches: 6. This CDR3 has 13 amino acids. CDR1 MNHEY and CDR2 SMNVEV come from the germline V gene (reference sequence). The CDR3 DNA sequence: TGTGCCAGCAGTCTCCCGACAGGGGGAGAGCAGTTCTTC. This sequence encodes CASSLPTGGEQFF.

CDR3 DNA sequence: TGTGCCAGCACCCCTCGGCGGACAAACTACAATCAGCCCCAGCATTTT. Translated: CASTPRRTNYNQPQHF. The genes are TRBV27 and TRBJ1-5, with a possible D match to TRBD1 (5 bases). Deletions cut 7 bases from V and 3 bases from J, with 19 bases between. The CDR3 is made up of 16 amino acids. CDR1 is MNHEY and CDR2 is SMNVEV in the germline V gene (reference sequence).

The chain uses TRBV5-4 and TRBJ2-2; TRBD1 or TRBD2 may be the D gene (5 bases each). Germline-derived CDR1 and CDR2 are SGHNT and YYREEE (reference sequence). V was trimmed by 5 bases and J by 4 bases, leaving 15 bases between them. This CDR3 has 15 amino acids. CDR3 bases: TGTGCCAGCAGTTTCGAGGGGATTCGCACCGGGGAGCTGTTTTTT. Residues: CASSFEGIRTGELFF.